This T cell receptor (beta chain) was sequenced for a study of Graves' ophthalmopathy and Graves' hyperthyroidism. The study's findings and limits: A classifier, a 13-signature model, separated ophthalmopathy from stable hyperthyroidism with approximately 88% sensitivity and about 82% specificity.

This CDR3 is 14 amino acids long. Trimming took 5 bases from V and 6 from J; bases not matched to a gene: 7. From germline, CDR1 is LNHDA and CDR2 SQIVND (reference sequence). This clonotype was counted many times. Its specificity is not known. For repertoire sequencing, the TCR beta CDR3 regions were amplified from RNA transcripts. RT-PCR was first run with HTBI primers, then multiplex PCR in a second round. TCRdb fed the multiplex PCR reads into MiXCR, producing one record per CDR3 protein. The sample includes some 380,000 distinct CDR3 sequences, 15% to 17% of them seen just once. The sequenced sample was peripheral blood. This chain joins TRBV19 and TRBJ1-1; 9 nucleotides agree with TRBD1. The TCR comes from a woman in her late teens or twenties with stable Graves' hyperthyroidism. The CDR3 loop reads CASSHRGQRAEAFF. The CDR3 DNA sequence: TGTGCCAGTAGTCACAGGGGGCAAAGAGCTGAAGCTTTCTTT.